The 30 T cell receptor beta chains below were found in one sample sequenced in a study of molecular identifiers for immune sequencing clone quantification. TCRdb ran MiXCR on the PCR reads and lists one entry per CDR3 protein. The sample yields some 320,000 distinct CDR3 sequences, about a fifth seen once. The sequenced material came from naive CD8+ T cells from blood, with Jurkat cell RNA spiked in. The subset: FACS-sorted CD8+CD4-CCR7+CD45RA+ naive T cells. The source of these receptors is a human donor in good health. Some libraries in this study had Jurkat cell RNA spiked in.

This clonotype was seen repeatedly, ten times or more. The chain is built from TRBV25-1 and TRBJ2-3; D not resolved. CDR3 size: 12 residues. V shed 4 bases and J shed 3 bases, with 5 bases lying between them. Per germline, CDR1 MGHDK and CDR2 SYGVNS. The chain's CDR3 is CASSAVTDTQYF. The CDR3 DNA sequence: TGTGCCAGCAGTGCAGTAACAGATACGCAGTATTTT. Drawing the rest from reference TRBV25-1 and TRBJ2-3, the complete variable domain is EADIYQTPRYLVIGTGKKITLECSQTMGHDKMYWYQQDPGMELHLIHYSYGVNSTEKGDLSSESTVSRIRTEHFPLTLESARPSHTSQYLCASSAVTDTQYFGPGTRLTVL.

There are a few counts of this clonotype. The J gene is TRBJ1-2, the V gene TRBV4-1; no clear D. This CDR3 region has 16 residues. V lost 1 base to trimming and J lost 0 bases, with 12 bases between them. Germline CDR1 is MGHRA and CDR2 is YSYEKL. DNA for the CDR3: TGCGCCAGCAGCCAAGGCCCCCTATCGCCTAACTATGGCTACACCTTC. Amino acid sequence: CASSQGPLSPNYGYTF.

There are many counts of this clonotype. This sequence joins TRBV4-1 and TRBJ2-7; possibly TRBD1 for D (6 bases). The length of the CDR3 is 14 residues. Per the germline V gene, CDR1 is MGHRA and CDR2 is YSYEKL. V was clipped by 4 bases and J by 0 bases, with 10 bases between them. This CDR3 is CASSPGTISYEQYF. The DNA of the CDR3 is TGCGCCAGCAGCCCGGGGACAATCTCCTACGAGCAGTACTTC.

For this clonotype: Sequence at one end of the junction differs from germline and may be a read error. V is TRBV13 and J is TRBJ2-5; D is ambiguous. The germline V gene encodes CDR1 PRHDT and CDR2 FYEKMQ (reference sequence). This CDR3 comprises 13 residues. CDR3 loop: CASSPTGRETLYF. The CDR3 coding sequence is TGTGCCAGCAGCCCCACCGGCCGAGAGACCCTGTACTTC.

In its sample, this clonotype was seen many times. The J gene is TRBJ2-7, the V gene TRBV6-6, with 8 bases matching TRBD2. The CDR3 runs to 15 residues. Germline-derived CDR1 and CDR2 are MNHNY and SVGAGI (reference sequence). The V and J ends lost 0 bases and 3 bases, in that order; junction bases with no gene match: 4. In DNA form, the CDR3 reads TGTGCCAGCAGTTACTCAACTAGCGGTTACTACGAGCAGTACTTC. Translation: CASSYSTSGYYEQYF.

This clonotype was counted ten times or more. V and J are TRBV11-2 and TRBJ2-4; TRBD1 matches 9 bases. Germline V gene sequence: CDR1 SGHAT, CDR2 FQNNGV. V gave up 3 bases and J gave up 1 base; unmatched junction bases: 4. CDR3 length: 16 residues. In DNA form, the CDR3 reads TGTGCCAGCAGCTTTCCGGGACAGGGTGCCAAAAACATTCAGTACTTC. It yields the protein CASSFPGQGAKNIQYF. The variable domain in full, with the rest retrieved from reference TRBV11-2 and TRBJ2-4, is EAGVAQSPRYKIIEKRQSVAFWCNPISGHATLYWYQQILGQGPKLLIQFQNNGVVDDSQLPKDRFSAERLKGVDSTLKIQPAKLEDSAVYLCASSFPGQGAKNIQYFGAGTRLSVL.

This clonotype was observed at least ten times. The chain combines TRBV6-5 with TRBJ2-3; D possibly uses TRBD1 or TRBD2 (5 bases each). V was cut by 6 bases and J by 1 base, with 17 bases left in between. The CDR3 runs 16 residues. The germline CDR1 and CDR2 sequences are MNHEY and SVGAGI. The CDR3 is CASRPWGSLGTDTQYF. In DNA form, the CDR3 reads TGTGCCAGCAGGCCGTGGGGGTCATTAGGCACAGATACGCAGTATTTT.

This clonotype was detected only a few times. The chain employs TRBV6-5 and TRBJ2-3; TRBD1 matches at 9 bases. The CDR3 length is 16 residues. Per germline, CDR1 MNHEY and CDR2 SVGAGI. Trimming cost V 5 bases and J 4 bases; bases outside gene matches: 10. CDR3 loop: CASSIHGQGSSDTQYF. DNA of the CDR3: TGTGCCAGCAGTATCCATGGACAGGGGTCCTCAGATACGCAGTATTTT.

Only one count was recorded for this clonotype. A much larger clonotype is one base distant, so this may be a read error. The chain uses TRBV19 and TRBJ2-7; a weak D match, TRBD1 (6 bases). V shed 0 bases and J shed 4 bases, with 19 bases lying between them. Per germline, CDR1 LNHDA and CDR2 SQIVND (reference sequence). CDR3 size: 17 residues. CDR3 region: CASSIDLTGHGVYEQYF. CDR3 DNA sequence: TGTGCCAGTAGTATAGATCTGACGGGACATGGTGTGTACGAGCAGTACTTC.

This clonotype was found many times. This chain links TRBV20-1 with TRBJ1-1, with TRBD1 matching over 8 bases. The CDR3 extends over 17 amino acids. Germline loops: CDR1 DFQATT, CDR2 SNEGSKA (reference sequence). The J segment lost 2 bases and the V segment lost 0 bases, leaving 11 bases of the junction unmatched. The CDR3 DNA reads TGCAGTGCTAGAGATTGGTGGGCAGGGGGCGAAAACACTGAAGCTTTCTTT. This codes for CSARDWWAGGENTEAFF.

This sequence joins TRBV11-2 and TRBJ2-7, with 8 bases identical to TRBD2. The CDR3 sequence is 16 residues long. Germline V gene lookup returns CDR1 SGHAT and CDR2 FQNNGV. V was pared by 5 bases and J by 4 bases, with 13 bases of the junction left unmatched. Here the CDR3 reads CASSPASSGRGYEQYF. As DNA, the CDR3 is TGTGCCAGCAGCCCCGCGAGCAGCGGGAGAGGATACGAGCAGTACTTC.

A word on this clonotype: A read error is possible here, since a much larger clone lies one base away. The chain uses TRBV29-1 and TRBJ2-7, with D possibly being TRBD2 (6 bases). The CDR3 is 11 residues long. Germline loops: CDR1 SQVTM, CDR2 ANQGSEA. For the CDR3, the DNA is TGCGGCGTCGGCGGGATGTACGAGCAGTACTTC. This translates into CGVGGMYEQYF.

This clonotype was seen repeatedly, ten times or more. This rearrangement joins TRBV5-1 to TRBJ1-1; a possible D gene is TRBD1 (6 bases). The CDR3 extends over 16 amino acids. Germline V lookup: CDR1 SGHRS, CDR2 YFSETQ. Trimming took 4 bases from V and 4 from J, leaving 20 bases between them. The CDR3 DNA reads TGCGCCAGCAGCCCGGGGACATCCCCGTTCCTCACTGAAGCTTTCTTT. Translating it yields CASSPGTSPFLTEAFF. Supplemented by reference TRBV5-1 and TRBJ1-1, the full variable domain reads KAGVTQTPRYLIKTRGQQVTLSCSPISGHRSVSWYQQTPGQGLQFLFEYFSETQRNKGNFPGRFSGRQFSNSRSEMNVSTLELGDSALYLCASSPGTSPFLTEAFFGQGTRLTVV.

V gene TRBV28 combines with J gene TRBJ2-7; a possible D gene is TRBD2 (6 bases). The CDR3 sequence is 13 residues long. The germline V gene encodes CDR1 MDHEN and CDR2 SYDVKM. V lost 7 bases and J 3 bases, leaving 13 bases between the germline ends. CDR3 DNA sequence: TGTGCCAGCATCGTGCGGGGAGGCTACGAGCAGTACTTC. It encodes CASIVRGGYEQYF.

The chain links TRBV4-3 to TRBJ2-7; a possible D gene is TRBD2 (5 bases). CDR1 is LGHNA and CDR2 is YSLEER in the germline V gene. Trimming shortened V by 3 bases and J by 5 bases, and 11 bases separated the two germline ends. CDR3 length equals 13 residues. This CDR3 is CASSQGGSHEQYF. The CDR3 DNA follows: TGCGCCAGCAGCCAGGGCGGGTCCCACGAGCAGTACTTC.

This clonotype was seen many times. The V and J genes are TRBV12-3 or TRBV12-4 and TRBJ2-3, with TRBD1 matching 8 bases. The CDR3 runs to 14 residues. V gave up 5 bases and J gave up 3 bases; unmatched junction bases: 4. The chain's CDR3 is CASSRQGLTDTQYF. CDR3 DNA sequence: TGTGCCAGCAGTAGACAGGGGTTAACAGATACGCAGTATTTT.

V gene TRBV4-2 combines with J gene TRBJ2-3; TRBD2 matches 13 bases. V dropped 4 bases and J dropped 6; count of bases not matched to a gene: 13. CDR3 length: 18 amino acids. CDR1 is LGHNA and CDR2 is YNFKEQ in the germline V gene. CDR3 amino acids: CASSRTGTSGISGDTQYF. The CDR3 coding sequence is TGTGCCAGCAGCCGTACCGGGACTAGCGGGATTTCAGGGGATACGCAGTATTTT.

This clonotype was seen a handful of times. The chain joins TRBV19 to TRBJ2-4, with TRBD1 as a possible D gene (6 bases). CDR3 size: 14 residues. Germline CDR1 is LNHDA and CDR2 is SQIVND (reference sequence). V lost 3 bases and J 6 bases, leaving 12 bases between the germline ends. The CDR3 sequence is CASSIGPGVNIQYF. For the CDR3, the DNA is TGTGCCAGTAGTATCGGGCCAGGGGTAAACATTCAGTACTTC.

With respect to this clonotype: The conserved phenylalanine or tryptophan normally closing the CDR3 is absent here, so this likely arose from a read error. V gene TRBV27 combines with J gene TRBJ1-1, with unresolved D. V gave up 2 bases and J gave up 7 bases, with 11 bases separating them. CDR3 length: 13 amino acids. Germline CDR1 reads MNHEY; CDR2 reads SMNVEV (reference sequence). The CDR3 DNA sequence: TGTGCCAGCAGTTTAAGAGGGCCGCGTGAAGCTTTCCTT. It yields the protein CASSLRGPREAFL.

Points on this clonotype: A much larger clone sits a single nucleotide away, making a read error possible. The CDR3 sequence: CAGSQDQGDTIYF. CDR3 DNA sequence: TGCGCCGGCAGCCAAGATCAAGGGGACACCATATATTTT. The chain uses TRBV4-3 and TRBJ1-3, with D perhaps TRBD1 (5 bases). CDR1 is LGHNA, CDR2 YSLEER, per germline. This CDR3 comprises 13 residues.

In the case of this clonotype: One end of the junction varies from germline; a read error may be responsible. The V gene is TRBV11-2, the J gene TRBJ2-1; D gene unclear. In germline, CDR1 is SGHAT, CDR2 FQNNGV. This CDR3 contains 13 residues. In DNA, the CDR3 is TGTGCCAGCAGCTTAGCTCACTTGAATGAGCAGCTCTTC. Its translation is CASSLAHLNEQLF.

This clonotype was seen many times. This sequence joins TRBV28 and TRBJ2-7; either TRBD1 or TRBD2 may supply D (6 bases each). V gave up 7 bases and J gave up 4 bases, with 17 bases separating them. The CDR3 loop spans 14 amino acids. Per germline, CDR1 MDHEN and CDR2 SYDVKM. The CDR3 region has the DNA TGTGCCAGCATTTCACCGGGGGCCCCATACGAGCAGTACTTC. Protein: CASISPGAPYEQYF.

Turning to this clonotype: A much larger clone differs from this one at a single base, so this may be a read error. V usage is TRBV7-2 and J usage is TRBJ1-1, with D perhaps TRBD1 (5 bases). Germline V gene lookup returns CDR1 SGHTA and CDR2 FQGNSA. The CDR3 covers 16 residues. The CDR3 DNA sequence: TGTGCCGGCAGCTTAGCGACGGGGCCCCGGGGCACTGAAGCTTTCTTT. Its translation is CAGSLATGPRGTEAFF.

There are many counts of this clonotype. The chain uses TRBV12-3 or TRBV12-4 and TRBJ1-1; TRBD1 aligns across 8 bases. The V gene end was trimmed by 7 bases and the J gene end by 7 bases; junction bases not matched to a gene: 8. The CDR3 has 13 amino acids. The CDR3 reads CASILQGGIEAFF. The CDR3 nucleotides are TGTGCCAGCATACTACAGGGGGGGATTGAAGCTTTCTTT.

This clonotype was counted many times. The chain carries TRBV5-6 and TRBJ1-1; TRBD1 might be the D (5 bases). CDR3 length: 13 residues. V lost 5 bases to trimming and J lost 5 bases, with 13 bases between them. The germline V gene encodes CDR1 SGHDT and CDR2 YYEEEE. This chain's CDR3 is CASSFGGGTEAFF. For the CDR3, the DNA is TGTGCCAGCAGTTTCGGGGGTGGGACTGAAGCTTTCTTT.

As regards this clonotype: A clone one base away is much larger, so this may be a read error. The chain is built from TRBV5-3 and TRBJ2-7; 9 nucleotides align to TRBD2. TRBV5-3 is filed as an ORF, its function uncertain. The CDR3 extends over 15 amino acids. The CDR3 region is CVSSQPTSGSYEQYF. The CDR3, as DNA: TGTGTCAGCAGCCAGCCGACTAGCGGTAGCTACGAGCAGTACTTC.

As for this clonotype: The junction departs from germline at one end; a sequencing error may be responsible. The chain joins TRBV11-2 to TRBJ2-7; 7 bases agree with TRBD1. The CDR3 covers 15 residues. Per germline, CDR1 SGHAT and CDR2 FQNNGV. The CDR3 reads CASSLVDRAGYAQYF. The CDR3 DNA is TGTGCCAGCAGCTTAGTAGACAGGGCCGGCTACGCGCAGTACTTC.

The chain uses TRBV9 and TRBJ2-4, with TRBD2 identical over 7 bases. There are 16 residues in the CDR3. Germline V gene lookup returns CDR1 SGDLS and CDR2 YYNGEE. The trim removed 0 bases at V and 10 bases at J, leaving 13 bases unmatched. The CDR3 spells CASSVAPPPTGGIQYF. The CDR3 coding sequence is TGTGCCAGCAGCGTAGCCCCCCCGCCCACGGGAGGAATTCAGTACTTC.

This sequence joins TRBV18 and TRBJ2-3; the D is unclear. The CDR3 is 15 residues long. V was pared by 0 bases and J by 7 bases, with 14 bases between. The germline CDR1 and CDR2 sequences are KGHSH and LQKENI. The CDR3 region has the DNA TGTGCCAGCTCACCACCCCCCTCTTGGGGTTATACGCAGTATTTT. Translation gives CASSPPPSWGYTQYF.

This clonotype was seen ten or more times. CDR3 in amino acids: CASSQVEEETQYF. The CDR3 bases are TGCGCCAGCAGCCAAGTGGAAGAAGAGACCCAGTACTTC. The rearrangement links TRBV4-1 to TRBJ2-5; unclear D gene. The CDR3 runs 13 residues. Germline values: CDR1 MGHRA, CDR2 YSYEKL. Trimming stripped 1 base from V and 3 bases from J, with 6 bases between.